These T cell receptor beta chains were read from a single sample in a study of blood T cell repertoires in COVID-19. Measured with immunoSEQ multiplex PCR; TCRdb has only the in-frame clones, and not every one. The top ten clones hold 15% to 25% of a sample with some 140,000 clones, 60% to 85% of them seen once. Sequenced material: peripheral blood. These receptors were obtained from a man older than 75 with acute or convalescent COVID-19. Each CDR3 is given with its conserved first and last residue. Each record gives: J gene, V gene, D gene, clone size, CDR3 protein, CDR3 DNA. D genes are given only for firm matches. Size is omitted from some rows. Given values are once, few, many or a class for expanded clones.

J: TRBJ1-2; V: TRBV9; D: .; size: .; CDR3: CASRGRYGYTF; DNA: TGTGCCAGCAGGGGCCGCTATGGCTACACCTTC
J: TRBJ2-1; V: TRBV7-3; D: .; size: .; CDR3: CASSLGLKSYNEQFF; DNA: TGTGCCAGCAGCTTAGGCTTGAAGTCCTACAATGAGCAGTTCTTC
J: TRBJ1-2; V: TRBV21-1; D: .; size: many; CDR3: CASSSGTFNGYTF; DNA: TGTGCCAGCAGCAGTGGGACATTTAATGGCTACACCTTC
J: TRBJ1-5; V: TRBV5-1; D: .; size: .; CDR3: CASSLDGRLNQPQHF; DNA: TGCGCCAGCAGCTTGGACGGCAGGTTGAATCAGCCCCAGCATTTT
J: TRBJ2-7; V: TRBV3-1/TRBV3-2; D: .; size: .; CDR3: CASSSVVTDTYEQYF; DNA: TGTGCCAGCAGCTCCGTCGTGACAGACACCTACGAGCAGTACTTC
J: TRBJ2-3; V: TRBV5-1; D: .; size: .; CDR3: CASSFGGGTDTQYF; DNA: TGCGCCAGCAGCTTCGGCGGGGGCACAGATACGCAGTATTTT
J: TRBJ2-7; V: TRBV6-5; D: TRBD1; size: .; CDR3: CASSPRQGVSYEQYF; DNA: TGTGCCAGCAGCCCGAGACAGGGGGTCTCCTACGAGCAGTACTTC
J: TRBJ1-4; V: TRBV4-1; D: TRBD1; size: once; CDR3: CASSRGQGANEKLFF; DNA: TGCGCCAGCAGCCGAGGACAGGGGGCTAATGAAAAACTGTTTTTT
J: TRBJ1-1; V: TRBV10-3; D: TRBD1; size: .; CDR3: CAIGTGVGNTEAFF; DNA: TGTGCCATCGGGACAGGGGTTGGGAACACTGAAGCTTTCTTT
J: TRBJ2-2; V: TRBV18; D: .; size: .; CDR3: CASSPPSRNTGELFF; DNA: TGTGCCAGCTCACCACCGAGTAGGAACACCGGGGAGCTGTTTTTT
J: TRBJ2-5; V: TRBV5-1; D: TRBD2; size: .; CDR3: CASRERGGLETQYF; DNA: TGCGCCAGCAGAGAGCGGGGGGGCCTAGAGACCCAGTACTTC
J: TRBJ2-3; V: TRBV28; D: TRBD1; size: .; CDR3: CASNRGSTDTQYF; DNA: TGTGCCAGCAACAGGGGGAGCACAGATACGCAGTATTTT
J: TRBJ2-5; V: TRBV29-1; D: .; size: few; CDR3: CSGQGSGKTQYF; DNA: TGCAGCGGACAGGGGAGCGGGAAGACCCAGTACTTC
J: TRBJ1-1; V: TRBV18; D: TRBD1; size: once; CDR3: CASSPQARGDTEAFF; DNA: TGTGCCAGCTCCCCCCAAGCCAGGGGGGATACTGAAGCTTTCTTT
J: TRBJ2-3; V: TRBV4-1; D: TRBD1; size: .; CDR3: CASSHHLLDRERSDTQYF; DNA: TGCGCCAGCAGCCATCACCTTCTGGACAGGGAGCGTTCAGATACGCAGTATTTT
J: TRBJ2-1; V: TRBV11-3; D: TRBD2; size: .; CDR3: CASSSPHRRLAGGLREQFF; DNA: TGTGCCAGCAGCTCCCCTCACCGCAGACTAGCGGGGGGCCTCAGGGAGCAGTTCTTC
J: TRBJ2-7; V: TRBV7-9; D: .; size: few; CDR3: CASSLVPSSYEQYF; DNA: TGTGCCAGCAGCTTAGTCCCTAGCTCCTACGAGCAGTACTTC
J: TRBJ2-1; V: TRBV5-4; D: TRBD2; size: .; CDR3: CASSRAERGGANEQFF; DNA: TGTGCCAGCAGCCGCGCTGAGCGGGGGGGCGCGAATGAGCAGTTCTTC
J: TRBJ1-5; V: TRBV5-1; D: .; size: few; CDR3: CASSLGDSSNQPQHF; DNA: TGCGCCAGCAGCTTGGGAGACAGCAGCAATCAGCCCCAGCATTTT
J: TRBJ1-1; V: TRBV12-5; D: .; size: .; CDR3: CASGPGLNTEAFF; DNA: TGTGCTAGTGGTCCAGGGTTAAACACTGAAGCTTTCTTT
J: TRBJ2-1; V: TRBV7-9; D: .; size: .; CDR3: CASSLPEAGNEQFF; DNA: TGTGCCAGCAGCTTACCGGAAGCGGGCAATGAGCAGTTCTTC
J: TRBJ2-7; V: TRBV24-1; D: .; size: .; CDR3: CATSDPGGEQYF; DNA: TGTGCCACCAGTGACCCAGGGGGGGAGCAGTACTTC
J: TRBJ2-1; V: TRBV5-1; D: TRBD2; size: .; CDR3: CASSPASGAFNEQFF; DNA: TGCGCCAGCAGCCCTGCTAGCGGGGCCTTCAATGAGCAGTTCTTC
J: TRBJ1-3; V: TRBV14; D: .; size: .; CDR3: CASSPLGPGNTIYF; DNA: TGTGCCAGCAGCCCTCTGGGGCCGGGAAACACCATATATTTT
J: TRBJ2-7; V: TRBV19; D: TRBD1; size: .; CDR3: CASSKRTGAYEQYF; DNA: TGTGCCAGTAGCAAACGGACAGGGGCCTACGAGCAGTACTTC
J: TRBJ2-7; V: TRBV5-6; D: TRBD2; size: .; CDR3: CASSSGGRDRWFEQYF; DNA: TGTGCCAGCAGTTCTGGAGGGAGGGACCGCTGGTTCGAGCAGTACTTC
J: TRBJ2-7; V: TRBV28; D: TRBD1; size: .; CDR3: CASLSGRGQGQYFGYEQYF; DNA: TGTGCCAGCCTCTCGGGTAGGGGACAGGGTCAATATTTCGGCTACGAGCAGTACTTC
J: TRBJ2-1; V: TRBV28; D: TRBD1; size: .; CDR3: CASSFPYPGQGSEQFF; DNA: TGTGCCAGCAGTTTTCCCTACCCGGGACAGGGCTCGGAGCAGTTCTTC
J: TRBJ2-5; V: TRBV6-5; D: .; size: .; CDR3: CASSFKETQYF; DNA: TGTGCCAGCAGCTTTAAAGAGACCCAGTACTTC
J: TRBJ2-6; V: TRBV6-5; D: .; size: .; CDR3: CASSFWLPGANVLTF; DNA: TGTGCCAGCAGTTTCTGGCTCCCTGGGGCCAACGTCCTGACTTTC
J: TRBJ2-5; V: TRBV6-6; D: TRBD2; size: .; CDR3: CASSLHTPGGTSRETQYF; DNA: TGTGCCAGCAGTCTTCACACTCCTGGCGGGACTAGCAGAGAGACCCAGTACTTC
J: TRBJ1-5; V: TRBV27; D: TRBD1; size: many; CDR3: CASRQLTTGGNQPQHF; DNA: TGTGCCAGCAGACAATTAACGACAGGGGGTAACCAGCCCCAGCATTTT
J: TRBJ2-4; V: TRBV5-6; D: TRBD1; size: .; CDR3: CASSSSGTGRSIAKNIQYF; DNA: TGTGCCAGCAGCTCGTCCGGGACAGGGCGGTCCATAGCCAAAAACATTCAGTACTTC
J: TRBJ1-3; V: TRBV7-2; D: .; size: .; CDR3: CASSSSLGNTIYF; DNA: TGTGCCAGCAGCTCGTCCCTAGGAAACACCATATATTTT
J: TRBJ1-4; V: TRBV5-8; D: .; size: few; CDR3: CASSLAFDSRATNEKLFF; DNA: TGTGCCAGCAGCTTGGCTTTTGACAGTAGAGCAACTAATGAAAAACTGTTTTTT
J: TRBJ2-3; V: TRBV9; D: TRBD1; size: .; CDR3: CASSVAGQVIDTQYF; DNA: TGTGCCAGCAGCGTAGCGGGACAGGTGATAGATACGCAGTATTTT
J: TRBJ2-5; V: TRBV5-1; D: .; size: .; CDR3: CASSFGTGPQETQYF; DNA: TGCGCCAGCAGCTTCGGCACAGGGCCCCAAGAGACCCAGTACTTC
J: TRBJ2-2; V: TRBV4-1; D: .; size: .; CDR3: CASSQRRSGRGTGELFF; DNA: TGCGCCAGCAGCCAACGTCGCTCTGGGCGGGGCACCGGGGAGCTGTTTTTT
J: TRBJ2-1; V: TRBV9; D: TRBD2; size: .; CDR3: CASSVGGGSYNEQFF; DNA: TGTGCCAGCAGCGTAGGCGGGGGCTCCTACAATGAGCAGTTCTTC
J: TRBJ1-6; V: TRBV5-8; D: .; size: .; CDR3: CASSLGGFSYNSPLHF; DNA: TGTGCCAGCAGCTTGGGAGGGTTCTCCTATAATTCACCCCTCCACTTT
J: TRBJ2-2; V: TRBV27; D: TRBD1; size: .; CDR3: CASSSGTATGELFF; DNA: TGTGCCAGCAGTTCTGGGACAGCGACCGGGGAGCTGTTTTTT
J: TRBJ2-3; V: TRBV25-1; D: .; size: .; CDR3: CASSAPISTDTQYF; DNA: TGTGCCAGCAGTGCCCCTATATCAACAGATACGCAGTATTTT
J: TRBJ1-2; V: TRBV5-4; D: TRBD1; size: .; CDR3: CASSTETQGAHGYTF; DNA: TGTGCCAGCAGCACCGAGACCCAGGGGGCGCACGGCTACACCTTC
J: TRBJ1-4; V: TRBV9; D: .; size: .; CDR3: CASSVDTGLGTNEKLFF; DNA: TGTGCCAGCAGCGTAGATACAGGGTTGGGAACTAATGAAAAACTGTTTTTT
J: TRBJ2-7; V: TRBV5-6; D: .; size: .; CDR3: CASSSGLSYEQYF; DNA: TGTGCCAGCAGCTCAGGGCTCTCCTACGAGCAGTACTTC
J: TRBJ2-4; V: TRBV5-5; D: TRBD1; size: .; CDR3: CASSLQGKNNIQYF; DNA: TGTGCCAGCAGCTTACAGGGGAAGAATAACATTCAGTACTTC
J: TRBJ1-5; V: TRBV7-2; D: .; size: .; CDR3: CASSSGGQPQHF; DNA: TGTGCCAGCAGTTCGGGAGGACAGCCCCAGCATTTT
J: TRBJ2-1; V: TRBV5-4; D: .; size: .; CDR3: CASSFPGYTTNNEQFF; DNA: TGTGCCAGCAGTTTCCCGGGATACACCACCAACAATGAGCAGTTCTTC
J: TRBJ2-7; V: TRBV5-1; D: .; size: .; CDR3: CASSGLSYEQYF; DNA: TGCGCCAGCAGCGGGCTCTCCTACGAGCAGTACTTC
J: TRBJ2-3; V: TRBV4-2; D: TRBD1; size: once; CDR3: CASSLEGQGRADTQYF; DNA: TGTGCCAGCAGCCTTGAGGGACAGGGGAGGGCAGATACGCAGTATTTT